This TCR beta chain comes out of a study of cytomegalovirus exposure and HLA in healthy donors. The study, taken as a whole, reports: Per a prior analysis, the majority of TCR beta V segments were productive roughly 87% or roughly 30% of the time.

As for the donors, each was a healthy bone marrow donor. This clone was recorded only once. Its specificity is not known. This CDR3 comprises 14 residues. Trimming removed 5 bases from V and 2 bases from J; junction bases left unmatched: 5. Germline V lookup: CDR1 SGHTA, CDR2 FQGNSA. Vbeta (60) and Jbeta (13) primers were used in the PCR. Authors' methods: In a later analysis, approximately 73 million unique TCR beta chains included roughly 11 million shared by two or more donors. Only in-frame clones appear in the TCRdb table, and some are missing; sequencing was by immunoSEQ multiplex PCR. Clone size and V and J calls were adopted from that table, with D and trimming inferred from the DNA. The sample holds about 240,000 clones, approximately 85% seen once.

V gene TRBV7-2 combines with J gene TRBJ2-7; 8 bases agree with TRBD2. Sequencing was carried out using PBMCs. This clonotype was sampled from a girl under 10 years old in good health and CMV-seronegative. CDR3 coding DNA: TGTGCCAGCAGCGCCCGGGGGGGCCCCTACGAGCAGTACTTC. It yields the protein CASSARGGPYEQYF.